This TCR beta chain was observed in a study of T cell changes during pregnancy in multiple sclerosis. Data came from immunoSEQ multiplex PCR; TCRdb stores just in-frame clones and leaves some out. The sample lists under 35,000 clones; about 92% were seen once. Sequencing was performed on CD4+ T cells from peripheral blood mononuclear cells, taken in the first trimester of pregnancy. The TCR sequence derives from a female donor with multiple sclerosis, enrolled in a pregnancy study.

The CDR3 sequence: CASRDRGREKLFF. For the CDR3, the DNA is TGTGCCAGCAGGGACAGGGGAAGGGAAAAACTGTTTTTT. V is TRBV11-2 and J is TRBJ1-4, with 9 bases identical to TRBD1. Germline V gene data show CDR1 as SGHAT and CDR2 as FQNNGV. The V segment lost 6 bases and the J segment 8 bases; nucleotides outside the gene matches: 4. This CDR3 contains 13 residues.